The 7 T cell receptor beta chains listed next were all sequenced from one sample in a study of cytomegalovirus exposure and HLA in healthy donors. PCR amplification relied on 60 Vbeta primers (plus 13 Jbeta primers). Only in-frame clones appear in the TCRdb table, and some are missing; sequencing was by immunoSEQ multiplex PCR. This sample carries about 150,000 clones, approximately 60% of them seen once, and the ten largest clones take under 7.5%. The sequenced material came from PBMCs. These receptors were taken from a woman in her sixties or seventies in good health and CMV-seropositive.

The gene calls are TRBV7-2 and TRBJ1-1; D is uncertain. The germline gives CDR1 SGHTA, CDR2 FQGNSA. V gave up 3 bases and J gave up 10 bases, with 15 bases separating them. This CDR3 spans 13 amino acids. The CDR3 DNA reads TGTGCCAGCAGCTTTGGACTTCCGGAGGTAGCTTTCTTT. This translates into CASSFGLPEVAFF. The full variable domain, rest sourced from reference TRBV7-2 and TRBJ1-1, is GAGVSQSPSNKVTEKGKDVELRCDPISGHTALYWYRQSLGQGLEFLIYFQGNSAPDKSGLPSDRFSAERTGGSVSTLTIQRTQQEDSAVYLCASSFGLPEVAFFGQGTRLTVV.

The rearrangement uses TRBV5-1 and TRBJ2-7; 9 nucleotides align to TRBD1. V lost 7 bases and J lost 5; bases outside the gene matches: 10. The CDR3 is 14 residues long. Looked up from germline, CDR1 is SGHRS and CDR2 is YFSETQ. The CDR3 sequence: CASRRWDRDDEQYF. CDR3 in DNA: TGCGCCAGCCGACGATGGGACAGGGACGACGAGCAGTACTTC.

This clone was counted a single time. The rearrangement joins TRBV29-1 to TRBJ2-2; 9 bases agree with TRBD1. Germline loops: CDR1 SQVTM, CDR2 ANQGSEA. This CDR3 has 14 residues. V shed 5 bases, J shed 2 bases, and the junction held 3 bases outside the gene matches. For the CDR3, the DNA is TGCAGCGTTCCGGGACAGGGAAACACCGGGGAGCTGTTTTTT. It specifies CSVPGQGNTGELFF.

This clone was counted between two and nine times. The chain uses TRBV29-1 and TRBJ1-1; 9 bases are a match to TRBD1. J was trimmed by 5 bases and V by 6 bases; bases with no gene match: 7. The CDR3 extends over 13 amino acids. The germline V gene has CDR1 SQVTM and CDR2 ANQGSEA. CDR3 nucleotides: TGCAGCGTCCTGGGACAGGGCGGGACTGAAGCTTTCTTT. Its translation: CSVLGQGGTEAFF.

This rearrangement joins TRBV6-4 to TRBJ2-2; tentatively, D is TRBD1 (7 bases). CDR1 MRHNA and CDR2 SNTAGT come from the germline V gene. The CDR3 extends over 19 amino acids. Trimming removed 0 bases from V and 5 bases from J, with 22 bases in between. The DNA of the CDR3 is TGTGCCAGCAGTGACTCTTTCGGCGGGACAGCCGTTACGACCGGGGAGCTGTTTTTT. It yields the protein CASSDSFGGTAVTTGELFF.

V and J are TRBV7-9 and TRBJ1-1; D is uncertain. The CDR3 has 14 residues. The V end was cut by 5 bases, the J end by 5 bases, with 15 bases between. Germline CDR1 reads SEHNR; CDR2 reads FQNEAQ (reference sequence). CDR3 loop: CASSTSGGRTEAFF. The CDR3 DNA is TGTGCCAGCAGCACCTCGGGCGGGAGAACTGAAGCTTTCTTT.

The chain couples TRBV18 to TRBJ2-7; D is unclear. This CDR3 spans 13 amino acids. The ends were cut back, 3 bases at V and 2 bases at J, with 8 bases in the middle. CDR1 and CDR2 from the germline V gene are KGHSH and LQKENI. CDR3 in amino acids: CASSPGSAYEQYF. Written as DNA, the CDR3 is TGTGCCAGCTCACCGGGCAGTGCCTACGAGCAGTACTTC.